The 11 T cell receptor beta chains below all came from one sample that was sequenced in a study of T cells in Graves' hyperthyroidism and ophthalmopathy. Amplified TCR beta CDR3 regions came from RNA transcripts. HTBI primers were used for first-round RT-PCR of the TCR CDR3. TCRdb reprocessed the multiplex PCR reads with MiXCR, giving one entry per CDR3 protein. The sample carries 300,000 to 500,000 distinct CDR3 sequences, under 15% recorded once. The material sequenced was blood. These receptors were taken from a woman younger than 45 with Graves' hyperthyroidism.

This clonotype was seen more than once but under ten times. The chain carries TRBV6-5 and TRBJ2-1; D possibly corresponds to TRBD1 (5 bases). Germline V gene data show CDR1 as MNHEY and CDR2 as SVGAGI. Trimming pared 2 bases from V and 6 bases from J, leaving 20 bases between. The CDR3 extends over 17 amino acids. The CDR3 DNA follows: TGTGCCAGCAGTTACCCGTTTCAACAGGAATCAGGCAATGAGCAGTTCTTC. This encodes CASSYPFQQESGNEQFF.

This clonotype was observed many times. CDR3 region: CASSEMRPGVADTQYF. In nucleotides, the CDR3 is TGTGCCAGCAGTGAAATGAGGCCAGGGGTGGCAGATACGCAGTATTTT. This chain connects TRBV2 to TRBJ2-3; D might be TRBD1 (6 bases). The V end lost 2 bases, the J end lost 4 bases, and 16 bases lay between the germline ends. The CDR3 is 16 amino acids. The germline CDR1 and CDR2 sequences are SNHLY and FYNNEI.

This clonotype was observed a few times. The chain recombines TRBV3-1 with TRBJ2-7, with 7 bases identical to TRBD1. The CDR3 is 16 amino acids. V dropped 4 bases and J dropped 0; count of bases not matched to a gene: 9. The germline gives CDR1 LGHDT, CDR2 YNNKEL (reference sequence). CDR3 DNA sequence: TGTGCCAGCAGCCGTTCGACAGGGATAACCTCCTACGAGCAGTACTTC. Amino acids: CASSRSTGITSYEQYF.

J is TRBJ2-7 and V is TRBV20-1; no reliable D call. This CDR3 region has 14 residues. V was shortened by 0 bases and J by 0 bases, with 9 bases between the two germline ends. Germline CDR1 is DFQATT and CDR2 is SNEGSKA (reference sequence). CDR3 sequence reads: CSARDLVSSYEQYF. CDR3 DNA sequence: TGCAGTGCTAGAGATCTTGTGAGCTCCTACGAGCAGTACTTC.

This clonotype was detected many times. The rearrangement uses TRBV20-1 and TRBJ2-1; TRBD1 matches 9 bases. This CDR3 contains 11 residues. Per the germline V gene, CDR1 is DFQATT and CDR2 is SNEGSKA (reference sequence). V shed 6 bases and J 10 bases; nucleotides not matched to a gene: 4. The CDR3 DNA sequence: TGCAGTGCCGGAGACAGGGGGGAGCAGTTCTTC. Translating gives CSAGDRGEQFF.

The CDR3 DNA reads TGTGCCAGCAGCTTACCTGGACAGATTTATTCACCCCTCCACTTT. Protein product: CASSLPGQIYSPLHF. The chain recombines TRBV7-9 with TRBJ1-6; D may be TRBD1 (6 bases). V lost 2 bases to trimming and J lost 8 bases, with 13 bases between them. CDR3 length equals 15 residues. The germline V gene encodes CDR1 SEHNR and CDR2 FQNEAQ (reference sequence).

J is TRBJ1-4 and V is TRBV7-8; D might be TRBD1 (5 bases). The CDR3 loop spans 15 amino acids. Germline loops: CDR1 SGHVS, CDR2 FQNEAQ. V was pared by 5 bases and J by 5 bases, with 15 bases between. CDR3 sequence: CASSETDRKNEKLFF. The CDR3 DNA follows: TGTGCCAGCAGCGAAACCGACAGAAAAAATGAAAAACTGTTTTTT.

The chain joins TRBV12-3 or TRBV12-4 to TRBJ1-3, with 9 bases identical to TRBD1. The V segment lost 5 bases and the J segment 1 base; nucleotides outside the gene matches: 9. This CDR3 contains 17 residues. DNA of the CDR3: TGTGCCAGCAGTCCTAGACAGGGGGGTATATCTGGAAACACCATATATTTT. Its translation is CASSPRQGGISGNTIYF.

V and J are TRBV19 and TRBJ1-5; 8 bases agree with TRBD1. The germline V gene encodes CDR1 LNHDA and CDR2 SQIVND (reference sequence). Unmatched junction bases numbered 9, after V lost 10 bases and J lost 7 bases. The CDR3 sequence is 13 residues long. This CDR3 is CATSGQGGQPQHF. The CDR3 DNA is TGTGCCACTTCAGGACAGGGAGGACAGCCCCAGCATTTT.

The J gene is TRBJ2-7, the V gene TRBV29-1, with 11 bases lining up with TRBD1. From germline, CDR1 is SQVTM and CDR2 ANQGSEA. V lost 5 bases and J lost 0; bases outside the gene matches: 9. This CDR3 has 16 amino acids. The CDR3 sequence: CSVRDRGDLSSYEQYF. The DNA for the CDR3 is TGCAGCGTTCGGGACAGGGGGGACTTAAGCTCCTACGAGCAGTACTTC.

This clonotype was seen many times. The rearrangement links TRBV15 to TRBJ1-1, with 8 nucleotides matching TRBD1. This CDR3 spans 15 amino acids. With 1 base clipped from V and 4 bases from J, the junction kept 5 bases outside the gene matches. Germline CDR1 reads LNHNV; CDR2 reads YYDKDF (reference sequence). CDR3 protein: CATSRVSGGLTEAFF. CDR3 DNA: TGTGCCACCAGCAGAGTTTCAGGGGGCCTCACTGAAGCTTTCTTT.